This T cell receptor beta chain was retrieved from a study of blood T cell repertoires in COVID-19. Across the whole study: Samples came from the United States, Italy and Spain, spanning acute and convalescent COVID-19. PBMCs, B-cell-depleted T cells, or T cells provided the cDNA or gDNA that made up the material.

V gave up 4 bases and J gave up 2 bases, with 16 bases separating them. Germline V gene data show CDR1 as LGHDT and CDR2 as YNNKEL (reference sequence). The CDR3 contains 16 residues. In the original workflow: Nucleated cell counts were estimated from reference gene primer amplification. The repertoire was sequenced with immunoSEQ multiplex PCR; TCRdb's copy has only in-frame clones and lacks some. V and J calls and clone size are as listed in that table; D and trimming were resolved from the DNA. The sample holds tens of thousands of clones, roughly 80% seen once. The clonotype was recovered from a human donor in a cohort sampled during active or convalescent COVID-19. This sequence joins TRBV3-1 (or the pseudogene TRBV3-2) and TRBJ2-3, with a possible D match to TRBD1 (5 bases). Sequenced: peripheral blood. CDR3 sequence (DNA): TGTGCCAGCAGCCCCCAGGGCTATACGTACACAGATACGCAGTATTTT. Its protein product is CASSPQGYTYTDTQYF.